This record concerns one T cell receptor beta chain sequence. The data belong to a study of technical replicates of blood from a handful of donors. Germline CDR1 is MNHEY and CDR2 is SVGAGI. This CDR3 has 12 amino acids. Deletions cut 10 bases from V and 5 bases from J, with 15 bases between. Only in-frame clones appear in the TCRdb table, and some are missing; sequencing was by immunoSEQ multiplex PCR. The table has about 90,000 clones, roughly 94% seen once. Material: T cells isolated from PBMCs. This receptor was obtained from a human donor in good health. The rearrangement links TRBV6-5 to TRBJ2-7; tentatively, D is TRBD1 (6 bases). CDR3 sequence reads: CATLGTRNEQYF. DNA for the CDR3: TGTGCCACCCTAGGGACAAGGAACGAGCAGTACTTC.